This T cell receptor (beta chain) was profiled in a study of OX40 agonist ivuxolimab in advanced cancers. The V gene's germline CDR1 is KGHSH and CDR2 LQKENI. V was cut by 2 bases and J by 5 bases, with 12 bases left in between. The CDR3 is 15 residues long. Data came from immunoSEQ multiplex PCR; TCRdb stores just in-frame clones and leaves some out. The sample carries 100,000 or so clones, 95% to 96% recorded once. The sequencing here drew on CD4+ or CD8+ T cells sorted from blood, taken in a trial of the OX40 agonist ivuxolimab. The sequence was collected from an adult with an advanced solid tumor such as melanoma, head and neck, liver or kidney cancer. The V call is TRBV18, the J call TRBJ1-4; no clear D gene. The CDR3, as DNA: TGTGCCAGCTCACCAGTTAGGACGCACAATGAAAAACTGTTTTTT. Translation gives CASSPVRTHNEKLFF.